The source of this T cell receptor (beta chain) is a study of blood T cell repertoires in COVID-19. Study-level information: Whether acute or convalescent, the COVID-19 samples came from the United States, Italy and Spain.

The repertoire was sequenced with immunoSEQ multiplex PCR; TCRdb's copy has only in-frame clones and lacks some. The sample lists roughly 94,000 clones; roughly 88% were seen once. The source of this sequence is a man between 60 and 75 years old with acute or convalescent COVID-19. The sequenced sample consisted of peripheral blood.

DNA for the CDR3: TGCGCCAGCAGCGACCTAGTCGGGGATACCTACGAGCAGTACTTC. This codes for CASSDLVGDTYEQYF. This sequence joins TRBV5-1 and TRBJ2-7; possibly TRBD2 for D (5 bases). The CDR3 has 15 amino acids. Germline lookup yields CDR1 SGHRS and CDR2 YFSETQ. With 4 bases removed from V and 2 bases from J, the gap between germline ends came to 16 bases. Together with reference TRBV5-1 and TRBJ2-7, the CDR3 gives the full variable domain: KAGVTQTPRYLIKTRGQQVTLSCSPISGHRSVSWYQQTPGQGLQFLFEYFSETQRNKGNFPGRFSGRQFSNSRSEMNVSTLELGDSALYLCASSDLVGDTYEQYFGPGTRLTVT.